These 32 T cell receptor beta chains were all obtained from the same sample, sequenced in a study of PD-L1 blockade in urothelial cancer. Time point given: pretreatment peripheral blood. The protocol was immunoSEQ multiplex PCR, while the TCRdb copy is restricted to in-frame clones and leaves out a portion. Here the sample spans about 49,000 clones, 79% being singletons. Sequencing used PBMCs, obtained around atezolizumab (anti-PD-L1) treatment. All receptors derive from a man in his 70s with urothelial cancer.

This chain uses TRBV7-9 with TRBJ2-7, with D unresolved. Germline lookup yields CDR1 SEHNR and CDR2 FQNEAQ (reference sequence). CDR3 length: 12 amino acids. Trimming cost V 3 bases and J 6 bases, with 9 bases left between them. The CDR3 here is CASSFSSGEQYF. The CDR3 coding sequence is TGTGCCAGCAGCTTCAGCTCGGGCGAGCAGTACTTC.

The chain is built from TRBV2 and TRBJ2-7, with D possibly matching TRBD1 (7 bases). V was shortened by 3 bases and J by 3 bases, with 12 bases between the two germline ends. Germline CDR1 and CDR2: SNHLY and FYNNEI. The length of the CDR3 is 14 residues. In DNA form, the CDR3 reads TGTGCCAGCAGTGATAACAGGGGAGGCTACGAGCAGTACTTC. It encodes CASSDNRGGYEQYF.

The CDR3: CASSWRVETRSNEQFF. CDR3 DNA: TGTGCCAGCAGCTGGAGAGTCGAGACTAGATCCAATGAGCAGTTCTTC. The chain uses TRBV5-6 and TRBJ2-1; a possible D gene is TRBD2 (6 bases). The CDR3 has 16 residues. With 3 bases removed from V and 6 bases from J, the gap between germline ends came to 19 bases. In germline, CDR1 is SGHDT, CDR2 YYEEEE.

The rearrangement links TRBV5-1 to TRBJ1-2, with D possibly matching TRBD1 (6 bases). V dropped 0 bases and J dropped 6 bases, with 9 bases sitting between them. Germline-derived CDR1 and CDR2 are SGHRS and YFSETQ. This CDR3 has 13 amino acids. The CDR3 reads CASSLAQGDGYTF. CDR3 DNA: TGCGCCAGCAGCTTGGCACAGGGAGATGGCTACACCTTC.

The chain joins TRBV27 to TRBJ1-1; 10 nucleotides agree with TRBD1. The CDR3 consists of 15 residues. V lost 4 bases and J lost 7; bases outside the gene matches: 9. Germline V CDR1 and CDR2: MNHEY, SMNVEV (reference sequence). CDR3 DNA: TGTGCCAGCAGTTCCCCAGGGACAGGGGCTGATGAAGCTTTCTTT. It is translated as CASSSPGTGADEAFF.

The DNA of the CDR3 is TGTGCCAGCAGTGAAGGGGCACAGGGCGACGAGCAGTACTTC. It codes for CASSEGAQGDEQYF. V is TRBV6-1 and J is TRBJ2-7; maybe TRBD1 (6 bases). Germline loops: CDR1 MNHNS, CDR2 SASEGT. The CDR3 contains 14 residues. The V gene lost 1 base and the J gene lost 5 bases, with 12 bases spanning the gap.

The chain carries TRBV18 and TRBJ1-1, with D tentatively TRBD1 (5 bases). The germline V gene encodes CDR1 KGHSH and CDR2 LQKENI. V was trimmed by 3 bases and J by 1 base, leaving 12 bases between them. The CDR3 runs to 15 residues. This CDR3 is CASSPSTEKNTEAFF. CDR3 in DNA: TGTGCCAGCTCACCTTCGACAGAGAAGAACACTGAAGCTTTCTTT.

The rearrangement links TRBV5-4 to TRBJ2-6; 12 nucleotides agree with TRBD2. The germline V gene encodes CDR1 SGHNT and CDR2 YYREEE (reference sequence). This CDR3 is built from 18 residues. The junction had 8 bases not matched to a gene; V was cut back by 3 bases and J by 4 bases. CDR3 coding DNA: TGTGCCAGCAGCTCCGGGCTAGCGGGGGGGGAGGGGGCCAACGTCCTGACTTTC. Its translation is CASSSGLAGGEGANVLTF.

The rearrangement uses TRBV19 and TRBJ1-1, with a weak D call TRBD1 (6 bases). CDR3 length: 14 residues. Germline-derived CDR1 and CDR2 are LNHDA and SQIVND (reference sequence). Trimming left V 5 bases short and J 5 bases short, with 15 bases between. CDR3 protein: CASSDGLRGTEAFF. The CDR3, as DNA: TGTGCCAGTAGTGATGGGCTCAGGGGTACTGAAGCTTTCTTT.

With respect to this clone: One junction end disagrees with the germline gene, perhaps due to a read error. The chain carries TRBV7-7 and TRBJ1-4; the D gene is possibly TRBD1 (6 bases). Germline loops: CDR1 SSHAT, CDR2 FNYEAQ (reference sequence). The CDR3 has 16 amino acids. CDR3 amino acids: CASTLMGKGDQEKLFF. CDR3 DNA: TGTGCTAGCACCTTAATGGGTAAGGGGGACCAAGAAAAACTGTTTTTT.

This chain links TRBV19 with TRBJ2-1, with a possible D match to TRBD2 (6 bases). The germline gives CDR1 LNHDA, CDR2 SQIVND (reference sequence). The CDR3 has 18 residues. V was cut by 1 base and J by 3 bases, with 19 bases left in between. CDR3 sequence: CASSIALRAAGGYNEQFF. The CDR3 DNA reads as TGTGCCAGTAGTATAGCTCTCAGGGCGGCCGGGGGCTACAATGAGCAGTTCTTC.

This chain uses TRBV7-9 with TRBJ2-5; 7 nucleotides match TRBD1. J lost 5 bases, V lost 2 bases, and 2 bases had no gene match. Germline-derived CDR1 and CDR2 are SEHNR and FQNEAQ (reference sequence). The CDR3 totals 13 residues. CDR3 loop: CASSLRGLETQYF. Written as DNA, the CDR3 is TGTGCCAGCAGCTTAAGGGGGCTTGAGACCCAGTACTTC.

The chain couples TRBV5-8 to TRBJ1-1; the D gene is possibly TRBD1 (6 bases). This CDR3 is built from 16 residues. The germline gives CDR1 SGHTS, CDR2 YDEGEE. The ends were cut back, 2 bases at V and 0 bases at J, with 14 bases in the middle. CDR3 nucleotide sequence: TGTGCCAGCAGCTTATCCGGGACATCCTTGAACACTGAAGCTTTCTTT. Residues: CASSLSGTSLNTEAFF.

V gene TRBV5-1 combines with J gene TRBJ2-7, with 7 bases aligning to TRBD2. Trimming at V came to 2 bases and at J to 6 bases, leaving 2 bases not matched to a gene. The length of the CDR3 is 12 residues. The germline gives CDR1 SGHRS, CDR2 YFSETQ. CDR3 coding DNA: TGCGCCAGCAGCTTTTGGGAGGGCGAGCAGTACTTC. It specifies CASSFWEGEQYF.

The chain combines TRBV6-1 with TRBJ1-5; 11 bases fit TRBD1. The length of the CDR3 is 16 residues. CDR1 is MNHNS and CDR2 is SASEGT in the germline V gene. V was pared by 2 bases and J by 6 bases, with 6 bases of the junction left unmatched. The CDR3 region is CASSELGQGVRQPQHF. CDR3 nucleotides: TGTGCCAGCAGTGAATTGGGACAGGGGGTCCGTCAGCCCCAGCATTTT.

The chain links TRBV19 to TRBJ1-3; tentative D call: TRBD1 (6 bases). Germline values: CDR1 LNHDA, CDR2 SQIVND (reference sequence). This CDR3 comprises 15 residues. V was trimmed by 6 bases and J by 0 bases, leaving 12 bases between them. The CDR3 protein is CASSRDRNSGNTIYF. CDR3 coding DNA: TGTGCCAGTAGCCGAGACAGGAACTCTGGAAACACCATATATTTT.

This clone was observed a single time. The chain employs TRBV11-1 and TRBJ2-5, with 11 nucleotides matching TRBD2. CDR3 length: 17 residues. Germline trimming cut 1 base from V and 4 bases from J; bases unmatched to any gene: 8. In germline, CDR1 is SGHAT, CDR2 FQDESV (reference sequence). As DNA, the CDR3 is TGTGCCAGCAGCTTAGGGGGGACTAGCGGAGTGGGAGAGACCCAGTACTTC. It translates to CASSLGGTSGVGETQYF. Based on the CDR3 plus reference TRBV11-1 and TRBJ2-5, the full variable domain is EAEVAQSPRYKITEKSQAVAFWCDPISGHATLYWYRQILGQGPELLVQFQDESVVDDSQLPKDRFSAERLKGVDSTLKIQPAELGDSAMYLCASSLGGTSGVGETQYFGPGTRLLVL.

The gene calls are TRBV9 and TRBJ1-3, with D possibly matching TRBD1 (6 bases). V was pared by 3 bases and J by 0 bases, with 7 bases between. Germline V gene sequence: CDR1 SGDLS, CDR2 YYNGEE. The CDR3 runs to 14 residues. CDR3 loop: CASSEDSSGNTIYF. In DNA, the CDR3 is TGTGCCAGCAGCGAGGACAGCTCTGGAAACACCATATATTTT.

V and J are TRBV5-1 and TRBJ1-4; D perhaps matches TRBD1 (5 bases). Germline V lookup: CDR1 SGHRS, CDR2 YFSETQ. The germline V and J ends were trimmed by 3 bases and 7 bases, with 10 bases remaining between them. The CDR3 has 13 amino acids. For the CDR3, the DNA is TGCGCCAGCAGCTCTCAGGGAGGTGAAAAACTGTTTTTT. Residues: CASSSQGGEKLFF.

This clone was observed once. The chain uses TRBV28 and TRBJ2-1; 8 bases are shared with TRBD1. CDR1 and CDR2 from the germline V gene are MDHEN and SYDVKM. CDR3 length equals 16 residues. J gave up 2 bases and V 5 bases, and 8 bases lay outside the gene matches. The CDR3 protein is CASSPLDRGPYNEQFF. CDR3 nucleotide sequence: TGTGCCAGCAGTCCTCTCGACAGGGGACCCTACAATGAGCAGTTCTTC.

The chain combines TRBV6-5 with TRBJ2-3; D is perhaps TRBD2 (6 bases). Germline V lookup: CDR1 MNHEY, CDR2 SVGAGI. The CDR3 covers 14 residues. Trimming took off 0 bases at V and 3 bases at J, with 7 bases between the two ends. The CDR3: CASSYSGRTDTQYF. CDR3 nucleotides: TGTGCCAGCAGTTACTCGGGGAGGACAGATACGCAGTATTTT.

This chain links TRBV18 with TRBJ1-1; the match to TRBD1 covers 7 bases. The V gene's germline CDR1 is KGHSH and CDR2 LQKENI. Losses at the gene ends were 3 bases for V and 4 bases for J; bases not matched to a gene: 2. The length of the CDR3 is 13 residues. This CDR3 reads CASSPTGVTEAFF. CDR3 DNA: TGTGCCAGCTCACCCACAGGGGTCACTGAAGCTTTCTTT.

A note on this clone: Germline is not matched at one junction end, which may reflect a read error. V and J are TRBV7-7 and TRBJ2-5; possibly TRBD1 for D (5 bases). The CDR3 consists of 14 residues. CDR1 SSHAT and CDR2 FNYEAQ come from the germline V gene (reference sequence). CDR3: CASSLGAAGETQYF. In DNA, the CDR3 is TGTGCTAGCAGCTTAGGGGCTGCTGGGGAGACCCAGTACTTC.

V is TRBV5-1 and J is TRBJ1-2; 7 nucleotides agree with TRBD1. Looked up from germline, CDR1 is SGHRS and CDR2 is YFSETQ. This CDR3 is built from 13 residues. Trimming removed 3 bases from V and 4 bases from J; junction bases left unmatched: 3. Here the CDR3 reads CASSSGTAYGYTF. In DNA form, the CDR3 reads TGCGCCAGCAGCTCCGGGACAGCCTATGGCTACACCTTC. Full variable domain (outside the CDR3, taken from reference TRBV5-1 and TRBJ1-2): KAGVTQTPRYLIKTRGQQVTLSCSPISGHRSVSWYQQTPGQGLQFLFEYFSETQRNKGNFPGRFSGRQFSNSRSEMNVSTLELGDSALYLCASSSGTAYGYTFGSGTRLTVV.

This chain links TRBV7-2 with TRBJ2-3; D is undetermined. The CDR3 runs 12 residues. Germline V gene data show CDR1 as SGHTA and CDR2 as FQGNSA. V was trimmed by 4 bases and J by 4 bases, leaving 6 bases between them. In nucleotides, the CDR3 is TGTGCCAGCAGCTCTTTTCCAGATACGCAGTATTTT. This sequence encodes CASSSFPDTQYF.

In its sample, this clone was seen a few times. The rearrangement links TRBV5-1 to TRBJ2-1; TRBD2 agrees at 9 bases. The CDR3 has 14 amino acids. CDR1 and CDR2 (germline): SGHRS, YFSETQ. The ends lost 7 bases at V and 1 base at J; junction bases unmatched: 3. The CDR3 region is CASFSGSSYNEQFF. In nucleotides, the CDR3 is TGCGCCAGCTTTAGCGGGAGTTCCTACAATGAGCAGTTCTTC.

This chain joins TRBV27 and TRBJ2-1, with D unresolved. V was trimmed by 6 bases and J by 8 bases, leaving 11 bases between them. The CDR3 covers 12 residues. CDR1 and CDR2 from the germline V gene are MNHEY and SMNVEV (reference sequence). For the CDR3, the DNA is TGTGCCAGCAGAGATGGAGTCGATGAGCAGTTCTTC. It is translated as CASRDGVDEQFF.

The chain combines TRBV19 with TRBJ2-1; 11 bases map to TRBD2. After removal of 5 bases from V and 7 bases from J, the junction contained 10 bases not matched to a gene. CDR1 is LNHDA and CDR2 is SQIVND in the germline V gene (reference sequence). The CDR3 spans 16 residues. The CDR3, as DNA: TGTGCCAGTAGTTTACTTAGCGGGAGGGCCGGTAATGAGCAGTTCTTC. Its translation is CASSLLSGRAGNEQFF.

The chain couples TRBV11-2 to TRBJ2-7; the D gene is possibly TRBD1 (6 bases). The CDR3 has 11 amino acids. Germline V gene data show CDR1 as SGHAT and CDR2 as FQNNGV. V lost 5 bases to trimming and J lost 8 bases, with 10 bases between them. CDR3 DNA sequence: TGTGCCAGCAGCCTTGGACAGCAGCAGTACTTC. It yields the protein CASSLGQQQYF.

This chain links TRBV7-6 with TRBJ1-3; D is unclear. This CDR3 has 13 amino acids. The germline V gene has CDR1 SGHVS and CDR2 FNYEAQ. Trimming shortened V by 2 bases and J by 9 bases, and 11 bases separated the two germline ends. CDR3: CASSLRTEGTIYF. Here the CDR3 DNA reads TGTGCCAGCAGCTTAAGGACCGAGGGCACCATATATTTT.

The chain has TRBV2 and TRBJ2-7, with 10 positions matching TRBD1. The germline V gene encodes CDR1 SNHLY and CDR2 FYNNEI. The CDR3 length is 14 residues. V was clipped by 9 bases and J by 3 bases; unmatched bases: 8. The CDR3 DNA follows: TGTGCCAGTATAAAGCGGGACAGGGGCTACGAGCAGTACTTC. Translating gives CASIKRDRGYEQYF.

V usage is TRBV5-4 and J usage is TRBJ2-2, with 8 bases fitting TRBD2. The V and J ends lost 4 bases and 3 bases, in that order; junction bases with no gene match: 2. Per the germline V gene, CDR1 is SGHNT and CDR2 is YYREEE (reference sequence). This CDR3 comprises 14 residues. The CDR3 spells CASSPGLDTGELFF. For the CDR3, the DNA is TGTGCCAGCAGCCCGGGACTAGACACCGGGGAGCTGTTTTTT.